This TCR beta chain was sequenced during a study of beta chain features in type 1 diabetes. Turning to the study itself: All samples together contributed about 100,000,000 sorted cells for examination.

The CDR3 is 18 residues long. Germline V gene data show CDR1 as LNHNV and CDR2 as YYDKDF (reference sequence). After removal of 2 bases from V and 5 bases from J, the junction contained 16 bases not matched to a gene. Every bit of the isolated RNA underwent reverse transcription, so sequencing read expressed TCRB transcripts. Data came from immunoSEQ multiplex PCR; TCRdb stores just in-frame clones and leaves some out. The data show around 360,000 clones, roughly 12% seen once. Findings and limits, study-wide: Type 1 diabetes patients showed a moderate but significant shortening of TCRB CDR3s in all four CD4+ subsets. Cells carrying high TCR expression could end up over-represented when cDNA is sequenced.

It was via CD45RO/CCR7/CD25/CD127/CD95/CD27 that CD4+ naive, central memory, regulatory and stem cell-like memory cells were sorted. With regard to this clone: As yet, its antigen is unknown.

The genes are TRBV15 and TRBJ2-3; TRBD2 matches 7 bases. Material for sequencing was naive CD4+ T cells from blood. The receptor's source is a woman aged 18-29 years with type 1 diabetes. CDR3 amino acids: CATSRTSPWEGRRDTQYF. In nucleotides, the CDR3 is TGTGCCACCAGCAGAACTTCACCTTGGGAGGGGAGGCGAGATACGCAGTATTTT.